Listed here are 24 T cell receptor beta chains from one sample, sequenced in a study of T cells after posttransplantation cyclophosphamide. Treatment was busulfan-fludarabine conditioning, a marrow graft, and cyclophosphamide on days +3 and +4. Using immunoSEQ multiplex PCR, the repertoire was profiled, and TCRdb retains in-frame clones only, with some absent. The sample records about 8,000 clones, about nine tenths being singletons. The specimen was CD4+ T cells sorted from blood, collected about 1,500 days after allogeneic stem cell transplant with posttransplant cyclophosphamide. All receptors come from a female patient aged 50 to 60 who received an allogeneic stem cell transplant from a related donor, was CMV-positive, and had no GVHD. The graft donor may be the source of some T cells.

In this sample, this clone turned up once. The chain recombines TRBV9 with TRBJ1-1; TRBD1 agrees at 7 bases. The CDR3 consists of 13 residues. V lost 6 bases to trimming and J lost 4 bases; unmatched junction nucleotides: 6. Per germline, CDR1 SGDLS and CDR2 YYNGEE. CDR3 protein: CASNTAGGTEAFF. CDR3 coding DNA: TGTGCCAGCAACACCGCAGGGGGCACTGAAGCTTTCTTT. Complete variable domain (other parts from reference TRBV9 and TRBJ1-1): DSGVTQTPKHLITATGQRVTLRCSPRSGDLSVYWYQQSLDQGLQFLIQYYNGEERAKGNILERFSAQQFPDLHSELNLSSLELGDSALYFCASNTAGGTEAFFGQGTRLTVV.

This rearrangement joins TRBV28 to TRBJ2-5; 10 bases are shared with TRBD1. From germline, CDR1 is MDHEN and CDR2 SYDVKM. There are 18 residues in the CDR3. Trimming took 3 bases from V and 5 from J; bases not matched to a gene: 15. CDR3 residues: CASSFSPARTGGRETQYF. The CDR3 nucleotides are TGTGCCAGCAGTTTTTCCCCAGCGCGGACAGGGGGGAGGGAGACCCAGTACTTC.

This rearrangement joins TRBV11-1 to TRBJ2-2; 15 nucleotides agree with TRBD2. This CDR3 spans 18 amino acids. Trimming removed 6 bases from V and 5 bases from J; junction bases left unmatched: 10. The germline V gene has CDR1 SGHAT and CDR2 FQDESV (reference sequence). This chain's CDR3 is CASRPGTSGRLSTGELFF. In DNA form, the CDR3 reads TGTGCCAGCAGACCAGGGACTAGCGGGAGGTTGTCGACCGGGGAGCTGTTTTTT.

V gene TRBV11-1 combines with J gene TRBJ2-3, with a possible D match to TRBD1 (6 bases). V lost 3 bases, J lost 2 bases, and 9 bases lay in between. CDR3 length equals 14 residues. Germline V gene data show CDR1 as SGHAT and CDR2 as FQDESV (reference sequence). The CDR3: CASSLDSSTDTQYF. CDR3 nucleotides: TGTGCCAGCAGCTTGGACAGTTCCACAGATACGCAGTATTTT.

The rearrangement uses TRBV9 and TRBJ2-5; 13 bases align to TRBD2. J gave up 2 bases and V 4 bases, and 14 bases lay outside the gene matches. Germline V lookup: CDR1 SGDLS, CDR2 YYNGEE. This CDR3 is 19 amino acids long. The CDR3: CASSPRLGTSGVVQETQYF. DNA of the CDR3: TGTGCCAGCAGCCCCCGCCTTGGGACTAGCGGGGTGGTTCAAGAGACCCAGTACTTC.

In DNA, the CDR3 is TGTGCCAGCCGACTATCGACCTACAATGAGCAGTTCTTC. It encodes CASRLSTYNEQFF. The genes are TRBV2 and TRBJ2-1; D may be TRBD2 (5 bases). V gave up 8 bases and J gave up 2 bases, with 10 bases separating them. CDR3 length equals 13 residues. CDR1 is SNHLY, CDR2 FYNNEI, per germline.

The chain combines TRBV19 with TRBJ1-2; TRBD1 matches 9 bases. Losses at the gene ends were 5 bases for V and 5 bases for J; bases not matched to a gene: 3. Germline V gene data show CDR1 as LNHDA and CDR2 as SQIVND (reference sequence). CDR3 length: 13 residues. This chain's CDR3 is CASSGGTGYGYTF. CDR3 DNA: TGTGCCAGTAGTGGCGGGACAGGGTATGGCTACACCTTC.

The rearrangement links TRBV29-1 to TRBJ1-2; TRBD1 agrees at 7 bases. CDR3 size: 13 residues. CDR1 and CDR2 (germline): SQVTM, ANQGSEA. V lost 7 bases, J lost 4 bases, and 9 bases stayed unmatched. This CDR3 reads CSGGERDSYGYTF. The DNA for the CDR3 is TGCAGCGGTGGAGAAAGGGACAGCTATGGCTACACCTTC. The complete variable domain, with remaining parts taken from reference TRBV29-1 and TRBJ1-2, reads SAVISQKPSRDICQRGTSLTIQCQVDSQVTMMFWYRQQPGQSLTLIATANQGSEATYESGFVIDKFPISRPNLTFSTLTVSNMSPEDSSIYLCSGGERDSYGYTFGSGTRLTVV.

J is TRBJ2-7 and V is TRBV5-4, with 9 bases aligning to TRBD1. The CDR3 totals 15 residues. Germline V gives CDR1 SGHNT, CDR2 YYREEE (reference sequence). With 4 bases clipped from V and 1 base from J, the junction kept 6 bases outside the gene matches. Here the CDR3 reads CASSKPGQGSYEQYF. Written as DNA, the CDR3 is TGTGCCAGCAGCAAACCGGGACAGGGATCCTACGAGCAGTACTTC.

The gene calls are TRBV7-6 and TRBJ2-2, with D perhaps matching TRBD2 (6 bases). The CDR3 covers 15 residues. CDR1 SGHVS and CDR2 FNYEAQ come from the germline V gene. V was cut by 0 bases and J by 4 bases, with 9 bases left in between. The CDR3 nucleotides are TGTGCCAGCAGCTTAGCGGCGGGGCGCACCGGGGAGCTGTTTTTT. Translated: CASSLAAGRTGELFF.

The chain is built from TRBV6-1 and TRBJ2-7; the D gene is possibly TRBD2 (5 bases). From germline, CDR1 is MNHNS and CDR2 SASEGT. The CDR3 length is 13 residues. V shed 6 bases and J shed 2 bases, with 11 bases lying between them. CDR3 sequence: CASSGSGTYEQYF. The CDR3 DNA reads TGTGCCAGCAGCGGCAGCGGAACCTACGAGCAGTACTTC.

This sequence joins TRBV5-1 and TRBJ2-5; no clear D. Between the trimmed V and J ends, which lost 0 bases and 1 base, there was a span of 4 bases. The CDR3 extends over 13 amino acids. Germline assignment: CDR1 SGHRS and CDR2 YFSETQ. The CDR3 loop is CASSLGAQETQYF. CDR3 DNA: TGCGCCAGCAGCTTGGGGGCCCAAGAGACCCAGTACTTC. The full variable domain, its missing parts supplied by reference TRBV5-1 and TRBJ2-5, is KAGVTQTPRYLIKTRGQQVTLSCSPISGHRSVSWYQQTPGQGLQFLFEYFSETQRNKGNFPGRFSGRQFSNSRSEMNVSTLELGDSALYLCASSLGAQETQYFGPGTRLLVL.

The V gene is TRBV9, the J gene TRBJ2-3; 8 positions match TRBD2. From germline, CDR1 is SGDLS and CDR2 YYNGEE. Germline trimming cut 0 bases from V and 7 bases from J; bases unmatched to any gene: 7. The CDR3 extends over 15 amino acids. CDR3 residues: CASSVGGLDVNTQYF. The CDR3, as DNA: TGTGCCAGCAGCGTAGGGGGACTAGATGTAAATACGCAGTATTTT. The full variable domain, in which reference TRBV9 and TRBJ2-3 provide the parts outside the CDR3, is DSGVTQTPKHLITATGQRVTLRCSPRSGDLSVYWYQQSLDQGLQFLIQYYNGEERAKGNILERFSAQQFPDLHSELNLSSLELGDSALYFCASSVGGLDVNTQYFGPGTRLTVL.

Only one count was recorded for this clone. The chain employs TRBV6-6 and TRBJ2-3; 8 bases map to TRBD2. With 7 bases clipped from V and 0 bases from J, the junction kept 6 bases outside the gene matches. This CDR3 comprises 15 residues. Germline CDR1 is MNHNY and CDR2 is SVGAGI (reference sequence). Written as DNA, the CDR3 is TGTGCCAGCATCGCACTAGCGGCAAGCACAGATACGCAGTATTTT. Its protein is CASIALAASTDTQYF.

V and J are TRBV5-1 and TRBJ2-1, with D perhaps matching TRBD1 (7 bases). The CDR3 contains 16 residues. The germline CDR1 and CDR2 sequences are SGHRS and YFSETQ. V lost 0 bases, J lost 3 bases, and 13 bases lay in between. As DNA, the CDR3 is TGCGCCAGCAGCTTGGAGGGGGCTAGCGACTACAATGAGCAGTTCTTC. Translated: CASSLEGASDYNEQFF.

This clone has more than one count but fewer than ten. The CDR3 is CASSQGTMREKLFF. DNA for the CDR3: TGCGCCAGCAGCCAAGGTACGATGCGGGAAAAACTGTTTTTT. The V and J genes are TRBV4-3 and TRBJ1-4; unclear D gene. There are 14 residues in the CDR3. From germline, CDR1 is LGHNA and CDR2 YSLEER. V dropped 1 base and J dropped 8 bases, with 11 bases sitting between them.

The rearrangement links TRBV6-5 to TRBJ1-2; no clear D gene. Trimming took 0 bases from V and 6 from J, leaving 11 bases between them. The CDR3 length is 14 residues. The germline gives CDR1 MNHEY, CDR2 SVGAGI. The chain's CDR3 is CASSYSVTRDGYTF. Here the CDR3 DNA reads TGTGCCAGCAGTTACTCAGTTACTCGCGATGGCTACACCTTC.

The gene calls are TRBV5-1 and TRBJ1-4; 7 bases are a match to TRBD1. Germline-derived CDR1 and CDR2 are SGHRS and YFSETQ. The junction had 5 bases not matched to a gene; V was cut back by 3 bases and J by 0 bases. The length of the CDR3 is 16 residues. The CDR3 loop is CASSYTGTATNEKLFF. CDR3 coding DNA: TGCGCCAGCAGCTATACCGGGACAGCAACTAATGAAAAACTGTTTTTT.

J is TRBJ1-1 and V is TRBV6-5, with D possibly TRBD1 on 5 matching bases. V was pared by 3 bases and J by 1 base, with 6 bases between. The CDR3 runs to 13 residues. CDR1 and CDR2 from the germline V gene are MNHEY and SVGAGI. The CDR3 DNA reads as TGTGCCAGCAGTTATGACAGGAACACTGAAGCTTTCTTT. Translation: CASSYDRNTEAFF.

The gene calls are TRBV4-1 and TRBJ2-1; 9 bases fit TRBD2. CDR3 length equals 15 residues. Germline CDR1 and CDR2: MGHRA and YSYEKL. V was clipped by 7 bases and J by 7 bases; unmatched bases: 11. DNA of the CDR3: TGCGCCAGCACCATGGAGGGACTAGCATATAATGAGCAGTTCTTC. Translated, it gives CASTMEGLAYNEQFF.

The chain combines TRBV7-9 with TRBJ2-5, with a tentative D call TRBD1 (5 bases). The CDR3 totals 13 residues. Looked up from germline, CDR1 is SEHNR and CDR2 is FQNEAQ (reference sequence). V was cut by 4 bases and J by 5 bases, with 11 bases left in between. The CDR3 reads CASSSQGFETQYF. CDR3 bases: TGTGCCAGCAGCTCGCAGGGTTTCGAGACCCAGTACTTC.

The rearrangement links TRBV9 to TRBJ2-7; 15 bases line up with TRBD2. V trimming: 3 bases; J trimming: 2 bases; junction bases outside the gene matches: 3. The germline V gene encodes CDR1 SGDLS and CDR2 YYNGEE. CDR3 length: 16 amino acids. CDR3 in amino acids: CASSAGLAGGPYEQYF. CDR3 DNA: TGTGCCAGCAGCGCTGGACTAGCGGGAGGGCCCTACGAGCAGTACTTC.

V usage is TRBV4-2 and J usage is TRBJ2-1; 9 bases match TRBD2. The CDR3 is 14 residues long. Germline assignment: CDR1 LGHNA and CDR2 YNFKEQ. Losses at the gene ends were 4 bases for V and 6 bases for J; bases not matched to a gene: 4. The CDR3 bases are TGTGCCAGCAGCCTTAGCGGGAGCGGCAATGAGCAGTTCTTC. This sequence encodes CASSLSGSGNEQFF.

This chain connects TRBV4-1 to TRBJ2-3; 13 bases match TRBD2. Trimming took 1 base from V and 6 from J; bases not matched to a gene: 13. CDR1 and CDR2 from the germline V gene are MGHRA and YSYEKL. The CDR3 spans 19 residues. CDR3 sequence (DNA): TGCGCCAGCAGCCAAGGGCGTTCTGGGACTAGCGGGGACTTGGATACGCAGTATTTT. It yields the protein CASSQGRSGTSGDLDTQYF.